This entry lists 25 T cell receptor beta chains sequenced from one sample in a study of T cells after yellow fever vaccination. MiXCR, run by TCRdb on the 5' RACE reads, gives a single entry per CDR3 protein. The table has 350,000 to 550,000 distinct CDR3 sequences, around a sixth seen once. The starting material was PBMCs, obtained before the yellow fever booster vaccination. All receptors come from a young man who received the YFV17D yellow fever vaccine.

A few counts support this clonotype. This chain connects TRBV25-1 to TRBJ1-2, with a possible D match to TRBD1 (5 bases). In germline, CDR1 is MGHDK, CDR2 SYGVNS. Trimming pared 5 bases from V and 4 bases from J, leaving 23 bases between. The length of the CDR3 is 17 residues. The CDR3 region is CASSSLGEGSRRYGYTF. CDR3 sequence (DNA): TGTGCCAGCAGTTCCCTGGGGGAGGGGTCCCGACGCTATGGCTACACCTTC.

This clonotype was seen only a few times. V and J are TRBV6-5 and TRBJ1-6; D might be TRBD1 (5 bases). Germline CDR1 MNHEY, CDR2 SVGAGI. The ends were cut back, 6 bases at V and 4 bases at J, with 7 bases in the middle. There are 13 residues in the CDR3. The CDR3 loop reads CASRQAYNSPLHF. The CDR3, as DNA: TGTGCCAGCAGACAGGCGTATAATTCACCCCTCCACTTT.

The chain combines TRBV6-2 or TRBV6-3 with TRBJ2-1, with TRBD2 matching 7 bases. The ends lost 0 bases at V and 0 bases at J; junction bases unmatched: 11. Germline CDR1 MNHEY, CDR2 SVGEGT. CDR3 length: 19 amino acids. The CDR3 DNA sequence: TGTGCCAGCAGTTACTCGATCCGGGGGGTAACAAGCTCCTACAATGAGCAGTTCTTC. This translates into CASSYSIRGVTSSYNEQFF.

This clonotype was recorded many times. The genes are TRBV29-1 and TRBJ1-2, with 7 nucleotides matching TRBD1. Germline CDR1 and CDR2: SQVTM and ANQGSEA. The CDR3 runs to 11 residues. Trimming at V came to 6 bases and at J to 8 bases, leaving 6 bases not matched to a gene. The CDR3 here is CSVKTGKGYTF. CDR3 nucleotide sequence: TGCAGCGTGAAGACAGGGAAAGGCTACACCTTC.

This clonotype has more than one count but fewer than ten. The genes are TRBV28 and TRBJ1-2; no clear D gene. This CDR3 spans 12 amino acids. CDR1 and CDR2 from the germline V gene are MDHEN and SYDVKM. The V end lost 2 bases, the J end lost 8 bases, and 9 bases lay between the germline ends. The CDR3 sequence is CASSLGSVGYTF. The DNA for the CDR3 is TGTGCCAGCAGTTTAGGAAGTGTCGGCTACACCTTC.

For this clonotype: Mismatch with germline at one junction end may stem from a read error. The chain couples TRBV4-2 to TRBJ2-3; D perhaps matches TRBD2 (5 bases). CDR1 is LGHNA and CDR2 is YNFKEQ in the germline V gene. The CDR3 totals 15 residues. In nucleotides, the CDR3 is TGTGCCAGCAGCAAAGAGGGAAGTAGCACAGATACGCAGTATTTT. Amino acids: CASSKEGSSTDTQYF.

A few counts support this clonotype. The J gene is TRBJ2-4, the V gene TRBV15; D uncertain. The CDR3 totals 13 residues. The V end lost 5 bases, the J end lost 2 bases, and 7 bases lay between the germline ends. Germline loops: CDR1 LNHNV, CDR2 YYDKDF (reference sequence). The CDR3 loop reads CATSGVTKNIQYF. In DNA, the CDR3 is TGTGCCACCAGCGGAGTAACCAAAAACATTCAGTACTTC.

This clonotype was detected many times. The chain couples TRBV7-2 to TRBJ2-1; D call uncertain. From germline, CDR1 is SGHTA and CDR2 FQGNSA. The CDR3 loop spans 16 amino acids. V lost 4 bases and J lost 1, with 14 bases in between. Here the CDR3 reads CASSSLVRVSYNEQFF. The CDR3 DNA is TGTGCCAGCAGCTCTTTGGTGCGCGTGTCCTACAATGAGCAGTTCTTC. Supplemented by reference TRBV7-2 and TRBJ2-1, the full variable domain reads GAGVSQSPSNKVTEKGKDVELRCDPISGHTALYWYRQSLGQGLEFLIYFQGNSAPDKSGLPSDRFSAERTGGSVSTLTIQRTQQEDSAVYLCASSSLVRVSYNEQFFGPGTRLTVL.

This clonotype was seen more than once but under ten times. CDR3 DNA: TGCAGTGCTAGAGAGCCAGGGAGGGAAGATACGCAGTATTTT. This gives the protein CSAREPGREDTQYF. The gene calls are TRBV20-1 and TRBJ2-3, with 7 positions matching TRBD2. J gave up 5 bases and V 0 bases, and 5 bases lay outside the gene matches. Germline V gene data show CDR1 as DFQATT and CDR2 as SNEGSKA (reference sequence). This CDR3 contains 14 residues.

J is TRBJ2-3 and V is TRBV20-1; 10 bases map to TRBD2. This CDR3 region has 16 residues. After removal of 0 bases from V and 0 bases from J, the junction contained 3 bases not matched to a gene. Germline CDR1 and CDR2: DFQATT and SNEGSKA (reference sequence). The CDR3 nucleotides are TGCAGTGCTAGAGAAGCGGGGGGGAGAAGCACAGATACGCAGTATTTT. Amino acid sequence: CSAREAGGRSTDTQYF.

The sample holds a few counts of this clonotype. The genes are TRBV5-1 and TRBJ2-3, with TRBD2 matching over 8 bases. The ends lost 4 bases at V and 1 base at J; junction bases unmatched: 11. The CDR3 is 17 amino acids. The germline V gene has CDR1 SGHRS and CDR2 YFSETQ. CDR3 coding DNA: TGCGCCAGCAGCCCTCGGACCGGGGGGGACCGCACAGATACGCAGTATTTT. Translated, it gives CASSPRTGGDRTDTQYF.

The CDR3 is CATSDRTGMGYTF. CDR3 nucleotides: TGTGCCACCAGTGATCGGACAGGGATGGGCTACACCTTC. This rearrangement joins TRBV24-1 to TRBJ1-2; 8 bases line up with TRBD1. After removal of 3 bases from V and 8 bases from J, the junction contained 4 bases not matched to a gene. This CDR3 spans 13 amino acids. Germline V lookup: CDR1 KGHDR, CDR2 SFDVKD.

The rearrangement joins TRBV20-1 to TRBJ2-7; 8 bases map to TRBD1. J was trimmed by 3 bases and V by 1 base; bases with no gene match: 5. This CDR3 spans 14 amino acids. Looked up from germline, CDR1 is DFQATT and CDR2 is SNEGSKA (reference sequence). Here the CDR3 reads CSARAPGQGYEQYV. CDR3 nucleotide sequence: TGCAGTGCTAGAGCCCCCGGACAGGGCTACGAGCAGTACGTC.

The chain is built from TRBV19 and TRBJ2-5, with TRBD1 matching over 10 bases. Germline V gene sequence: CDR1 LNHDA, CDR2 SQIVND (reference sequence). This CDR3 comprises 14 residues. After removal of 7 bases from V and 5 bases from J, the junction contained 7 bases not matched to a gene. CDR3 bases: TGTGCCAGTACTCCGGACAGGGGGAGCGAGACCCAGTACTTC. Its translation: CASTPDRGSETQYF. The full variable domain, its missing parts supplied by reference TRBV19 and TRBJ2-5, is DGGITQSPKYLFRKEGQNVTLSCEQNLNHDAMYWYRQDPGQGLRLIYYSQIVNDFQKGDIAEGYSVSREKKESFPLTVTSAQKNPTAFYLCASTPDRGSETQYFGPGTRLLVL.

The genes are TRBV11-2 and TRBJ2-2, with 12 bases lining up with TRBD2. Germline trimming cut 6 bases from V and 8 bases from J; bases unmatched to any gene: 10. Germline V gene data show CDR1 as SGHAT and CDR2 as FQNNGV. This CDR3 spans 16 amino acids. CDR3 amino acids: CASRPGLAGLWGELFF. In DNA form, the CDR3 reads TGTGCCAGCAGACCCGGACTAGCGGGGTTATGGGGGGAGCTGTTTTTT.

This clonotype has a handful of counts. The chain links TRBV6-5 to TRBJ1-1; D is unclear. V was shortened by 7 bases and J by 0 bases, with 9 bases between the two germline ends. There are 13 residues in the CDR3. Per germline, CDR1 MNHEY and CDR2 SVGAGI. The CDR3, as DNA: TGTGCCAGCACTAAAGCGGTGAACACTGAAGCTTTCTTT. Its protein is CASTKAVNTEAFF.

This clonotype was picked up a small number of times. The J gene is TRBJ2-1, the V gene TRBV20-1, with 8 bases matching TRBD1. The CDR3 spans 16 residues. With 0 bases clipped from V and 4 bases from J, the junction kept 8 bases outside the gene matches. Looked up from germline, CDR1 is DFQATT and CDR2 is SNEGSKA (reference sequence). CDR3 nucleotides: TGCAGTGCTAGAGACCCGGACAGGGTCATATACAATGAGCAGTTCTTC. Amino acid sequence: CSARDPDRVIYNEQFF.

The chain joins TRBV5-4 to TRBJ2-5; 8 nucleotides align to TRBD1. Looked up from germline, CDR1 is SGHNT and CDR2 is YYREEE (reference sequence). The V gene end was trimmed by 2 bases and the J gene end by 4 bases; junction bases not matched to a gene: 10. This CDR3 contains 16 residues. CDR3 DNA sequence: TGTGCCAGCAGCTTCGATCCCCAGGGGGCTGGAGAGACCCAGTACTTC. It is translated as CASSFDPQGAGETQYF.

This clonotype appeared a few times. The chain links TRBV12-3 or TRBV12-4 to TRBJ1-5; 9 bases are a match to TRBD1. The ends lost 7 bases at V and 4 bases at J; junction bases unmatched: 5. The CDR3 sequence is 14 residues long. CDR3 in amino acids: CASTQTGGNQPQHF. CDR3 sequence (DNA): TGTGCCAGCACCCAGACAGGGGGTAATCAGCCCCAGCATTTT.

This chain connects TRBV7-2 to TRBJ2-3, with 9 bases lining up with TRBD1. The CDR3 contains 19 residues. The V gene's germline CDR1 is SGHTA and CDR2 FQGNSA. J was trimmed by 5 bases and V by 4 bases; bases with no gene match: 19. CDR3 region: CASSSPRGQGPPARDTQYF. CDR3 DNA: TGTGCCAGCAGCTCTCCCCGGGGACAGGGACCACCGGCCAGAGATACGCAGTATTTT. Supplemented by reference TRBV7-2 and TRBJ2-3, the full variable domain reads GAGVSQSPSNKVTEKGKDVELRCDPISGHTALYWYRQSLGQGLEFLIYFQGNSAPDKSGLPSDRFSAERTGGSVSTLTIQRTQQEDSAVYLCASSSPRGQGPPARDTQYFGPGTRLTVL.

This clonotype was seen more than once but under ten times. This rearrangement joins TRBV29-1 to TRBJ1-2; D possibly corresponds to TRBD1 (6 bases). The CDR3 totals 12 residues. Germline lookup yields CDR1 SQVTM and CDR2 ANQGSEA. Between the trimmed V and J ends, which lost 5 bases and 5 bases, there was a span of 12 bases. CDR3 bases: TGCAGCGTTCACAGGGAGGGTTATGGCTACACCTTC. It yields the protein CSVHREGYGYTF.

The chain is built from TRBV6-5 and TRBJ1-5; D gene unclear. Germline lookup yields CDR1 MNHEY and CDR2 SVGAGI. The CDR3 is 15 residues long. Trimming took 6 bases from V and 4 from J, leaving 16 bases between them. CDR3 sequence reads: CASRFTRQTNQPQHF. For the CDR3, the DNA is TGTGCCAGCAGATTTACCCGCCAGACAAATCAGCCCCAGCATTTT.

This chain links TRBV7-2 with TRBJ2-5, with D perhaps matching TRBD1 (5 bases). CDR3 length: 16 residues. The V gene's germline CDR1 is SGHTA and CDR2 FQGNSA. V was shortened by 2 bases and J by 0 bases, with 13 bases between the two germline ends. The CDR3 sequence is CASSLNPWGNQETQYF. Here the CDR3 DNA reads TGTGCCAGCAGCTTAAACCCCTGGGGCAACCAAGAGACCCAGTACTTC.

This chain joins TRBV12-3 or TRBV12-4 and TRBJ2-1, with a tentative D call TRBD2 (5 bases). The CDR3 consists of 11 residues. V gave up 6 bases and J gave up 5 bases, with 5 bases separating them. The CDR3 DNA is TGTGCCAGCAGGACTAACAATGAGCAGTTCTTC. It is translated as CASRTNNEQFF.

This clonotype has more than one count but fewer than ten. The chain carries TRBV20-1 and TRBJ2-5, with no clear D. Per the germline V gene, CDR1 is DFQATT and CDR2 is SNEGSKA (reference sequence). The CDR3 is 13 amino acids. The V gene lost 7 bases and the J gene lost 0 bases, with 12 bases spanning the gap. CDR3 nucleotide sequence: TGCAGTGTCACCGGCCGCTACCAAGAGACCCAGTACTTC. It encodes CSVTGRYQETQYF.